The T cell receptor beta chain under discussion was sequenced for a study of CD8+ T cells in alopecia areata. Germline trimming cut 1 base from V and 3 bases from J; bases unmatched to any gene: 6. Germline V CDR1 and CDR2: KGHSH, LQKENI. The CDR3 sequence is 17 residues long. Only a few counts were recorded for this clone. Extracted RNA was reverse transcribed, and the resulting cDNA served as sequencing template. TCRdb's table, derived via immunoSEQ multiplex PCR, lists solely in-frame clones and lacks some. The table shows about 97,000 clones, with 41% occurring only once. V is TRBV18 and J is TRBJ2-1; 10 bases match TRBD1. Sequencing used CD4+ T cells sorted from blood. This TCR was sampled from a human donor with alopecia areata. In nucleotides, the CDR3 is TGTGCCAGCTCACCACTCCCTGGACAGGGGGGCTACAATGAGCAGTTCTTC. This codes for CASSPLPGQGGYNEQFF.